The 20 T cell receptor beta chains reported below all come from one sample, sequenced in a study of shared clonotypes between healthy human individuals. Naive CD8 cells, CD45RO-negative and positively selected for CCR7, excluded terminally differentiated effector memory CD45RA+ cells. This table comes from immunoSEQ multiplex PCR, and its TCRdb copy is limited to in-frame clones, with some not included. The sample records over 2 million clones, about 94% being singletons. The sequencing input was naive CD8+ T cells sorted from blood. These receptors all come from a man between 18 and 35 years old in good health.

The V call is TRBV5-4, the J call TRBJ2-2; D uncertain. V was shortened by 5 bases and J by 5 bases, with 13 bases between the two germline ends. Germline CDR1 reads SGHNT; CDR2 reads YYREEE (reference sequence). CDR3 size: 14 residues. CDR3 in DNA: TGTGCCAGCAGTCCGGGCCTCGAGACCGGGGAGCTGTTTTTT. The encoded protein is CASSPGLETGELFF. The complete variable domain, with remaining parts taken from reference TRBV5-4 and TRBJ2-2, reads ETGVTQSPTHLIKTRGQQVTLRCSSQSGHNTVSWYQQALGQGPQFIFQYYREEENGRGNFPPRFSGLQFPNYSSELNVNALELDDSALYLCASSPGLETGELFFGEGSRLTVL.

The chain is built from TRBV7-6 and TRBJ1-2; D is undetermined. Germline assignment: CDR1 SGHVS and CDR2 FNYEAQ. The CDR3 loop spans 16 amino acids. The V and J ends lost 1 base and 4 bases respectively, with 16 bases between them. This chain's CDR3 is CASSLVAGGGGYGYTF. The CDR3 coding sequence is TGTGCCAGCAGCTTAGTCGCGGGCGGTGGTGGCTATGGCTACACCTTC.

CDR3 sequence (DNA): TGTGCCTGGAGTTCTTCAGGGAACGAGCAGTTCTTC. It specifies CAWSSSGNEQFF. This chain links TRBV30 with TRBJ2-1; tentatively, D is TRBD1 (5 bases). Trimming removed 2 bases at V and 10 bases at J, with 12 bases between. CDR3 size: 12 residues. CDR1 and CDR2 from the germline V gene are GTSNPN and SVGIG (reference sequence).

This clone has only a few counts. The J gene is TRBJ1-5, the V gene TRBV7-8; 8 bases are a match to TRBD1. This CDR3 has 16 residues. V was clipped by 3 bases and J by 0 bases; unmatched bases: 4. Germline values: CDR1 SGHVS, CDR2 FQNEAQ. The CDR3 DNA reads as TGTGCCAGCAGCTTCTGGACAGGGCATAGCAATCAGCCCCAGCATTTT. Protein product: CASSFWTGHSNQPQHF.

V and J are TRBV7-8 and TRBJ2-1; 11 bases agree with TRBD2. Germline values: CDR1 SGHVS, CDR2 FQNEAQ. The CDR3 consists of 15 residues. Unmatched junction bases numbered 3, after V lost 1 base and J lost 7 bases. This CDR3 is CASSLELAGANEQFF. DNA for the CDR3: TGTGCCAGCAGCTTAGAACTAGCGGGAGCAAATGAGCAGTTCTTC.

This sequence joins TRBV7-9 and TRBJ1-2, with TRBD1 as a possible D gene (6 bases). The CDR3 spans 17 residues. V lost 5 bases and J 0 bases, leaving 19 bases between the germline ends. Germline V CDR1 and CDR2: SEHNR, FQNEAQ (reference sequence). CDR3 in DNA: TGTGCCAGCAGCGATGATGGGGGCGACGTGGCTAACTATGGCTACACCTTC. Its protein is CASSDDGGDVANYGYTF.

The CDR3 protein is CASSLTQGRTQYF. The CDR3 DNA follows: TGTGCCAGCAGCTTAACGCAGGGGAGGACCCAGTACTTC. The chain uses TRBV7-3 and TRBJ2-5; D perhaps matches TRBD1 (6 bases). V shed 0 bases and J shed 7 bases, with 9 bases lying between them. Germline CDR1 SGHTA, CDR2 FQGTGA. This CDR3 has 13 residues.

This chain connects TRBV4-3 to TRBJ2-7, with TRBD2 matching over 9 bases. Germline CDR1 is LGHNA and CDR2 is YSLEER. CDR3 length: 15 amino acids. With V trimmed by 6 bases and J by 4 bases, 10 bases remained unmatched. CDR3 in amino acids: CASSPELAGFYEQYF. The CDR3 coding sequence is TGCGCCAGCAGTCCAGAACTAGCGGGCTTTTACGAGCAGTACTTC.

A single count supports this clone. V and J are TRBV7-3 and TRBJ2-5, with 7 bases matching TRBD2. The junction had 5 bases not matched to a gene; V was cut back by 0 bases and J by 4 bases. This CDR3 has 15 amino acids. Germline assignment: CDR1 SGHTA and CDR2 FQGTGA. The CDR3 here is CASSLTGLVGETQYF. The CDR3 DNA reads as TGTGCCAGCAGCTTAACAGGACTAGTCGGAGAGACCCAGTACTTC.

The genes are TRBV19 and TRBJ2-3, with TRBD2 as a possible D gene (6 bases). CDR1 LNHDA and CDR2 SQIVND come from the germline V gene (reference sequence). V was shortened by 3 bases and J by 8 bases, with 18 bases between the two germline ends. The CDR3 has 15 amino acids. The CDR3 loop is CASSISGVPPGTQYF. CDR3 nucleotide sequence: TGTGCCAGTAGTATTTCGGGGGTCCCTCCCGGTACGCAGTATTTT.

The chain uses TRBV7-9 and TRBJ1-1, with D possibly being TRBD1 (6 bases). The length of the CDR3 is 12 residues. The germline V gene encodes CDR1 SEHNR and CDR2 FQNEAQ (reference sequence). V lost 5 bases to trimming and J lost 4 bases, with 8 bases between them. The CDR3 DNA reads TGTGCCAGCAGCACAGGGAGCACTGAAGCTTTCTTT. Encoded protein: CASSTGSTEAFF.

The V and J genes are TRBV7-6 and TRBJ2-1; 12 bases are shared with TRBD2. V was clipped by 5 bases and J by 5 bases; unmatched bases: 13. This CDR3 spans 18 amino acids. Germline V gene data show CDR1 as SGHVS and CDR2 as FNYEAQ. In DNA form, the CDR3 reads TGTGCCAGCAGCACACCCCTGACTAGCGGGGGACTTAACAATGAGCAGTTCTTC. Amino acid sequence: CASSTPLTSGGLNNEQFF.

This rearrangement joins TRBV4-3 to TRBJ2-7, with D tentatively TRBD1 (6 bases). The CDR3 length is 15 residues. Looked up from germline, CDR1 is LGHNA and CDR2 is YSLEER. With 2 bases removed from V and 4 bases from J, the gap between germline ends came to 15 bases. The CDR3 region has the DNA TGCGCCAGCAGCCAATTATGGGGACAACCTTACGAGCAGTACTTC. This gives the protein CASSQLWGQPYEQYF.

V gene TRBV9 combines with J gene TRBJ2-5; 11 bases agree with TRBD2. Germline V gene data show CDR1 as SGDLS and CDR2 as YYNGEE. V was clipped by 3 bases and J by 4 bases; unmatched bases: 8. CDR3 size: 16 residues. This CDR3 reads CASSARLAGLAETQYF. The CDR3 DNA follows: TGTGCCAGCAGCGCTCGACTAGCGGGGCTCGCAGAGACCCAGTACTTC.

This chain links TRBV4-1 with TRBJ2-7; D unresolved. CDR1 MGHRA and CDR2 YSYEKL come from the germline V gene. The CDR3 totals 14 residues. The ends were cut back, 1 base at V and 6 bases at J, with 13 bases in the middle. The DNA of the CDR3 is TGCGCCAGCAGCCAAGGGACCTCTATGCTCGAGCAGTACTTC. Translating it yields CASSQGTSMLEQYF.

The CDR3 DNA follows: TGTGCCAGCAGCTTACGACCGATCTACGAGCAGTACTTC. Its translation: CASSLRPIYEQYF. The J gene is TRBJ2-7, the V gene TRBV7-6; D unclear. The CDR3 length is 13 residues. Germline CDR1 and CDR2: SGHVS and FNYEAQ. The V end was cut by 2 bases, the J end by 3 bases, with 8 bases between.

A note on this clone: The sample carries other DNA sequences with the same CDR3. The chain couples TRBV4-1 to TRBJ2-7; TRBD2 matches 13 bases. The CDR3 runs to 16 residues. Germline trimming cut 4 bases from V and 2 bases from J; bases unmatched to any gene: 5. The germline V gene encodes CDR1 MGHRA and CDR2 YSYEKL. The CDR3 nucleotides are TGCGCCAGCAGCCCCCGGACTAGCGGGAGCACCTACGAGCAGTACTTC. It codes for CASSPRTSGSTYEQYF.

V usage is TRBV27 and J usage is TRBJ1-1; 8 bases line up with TRBD1. The CDR3 length is 13 residues. V dropped 4 bases and J dropped 6; count of bases not matched to a gene: 4. Germline V CDR1 and CDR2: MNHEY, SMNVEV (reference sequence). The DNA for the CDR3 is TGTGCCAGCAGTTCGCCAGGGGGCTCTGAAGCTTTCTTT. Protein: CASSSPGGSEAFF.

The chain uses TRBV10-3 and TRBJ1-1; D is perhaps TRBD1 (5 bases). V lost 3 bases to trimming and J lost 3 bases, with 11 bases between them. The CDR3 is 14 residues long. Germline V CDR1 and CDR2: ENHRY, SYGVKD. CDR3 bases: TGTGCCATCAGTGATATTGGGGCGGACACTGAAGCTTTCTTT. Protein product: CAISDIGADTEAFF.

J is TRBJ2-7 and V is TRBV9; no clear D gene. The V end was cut by 3 bases, the J end by 5 bases, with 12 bases between. CDR3 size: 13 residues. Germline lookup yields CDR1 SGDLS and CDR2 YYNGEE. CDR3: CASSGRLSDEQYF. CDR3 DNA: TGTGCCAGCAGCGGCCGGTTGAGTGACGAGCAGTACTTC. Filled out from reference TRBV9 and TRBJ2-7, the complete variable domain reads DSGVTQTPKHLITATGQRVTLRCSPRSGDLSVYWYQQSLDQGLQFLIQYYNGEERAKGNILERFSAQQFPDLHSELNLSSLELGDSALYFCASSGRLSDEQYFGPGTRLTVT.